This record concerns one T cell receptor beta chain sequence. Antigen unknown. CD45RO-negative, CCR7-positively selected cells formed the naive CD8 fraction, excluding terminally differentiated effector memory CD45RA+ cells. This CDR3 spans 21 amino acids. Germline values: CDR1 MGHRA, CDR2 YSYEKL. Trimming removed 0 bases from V and 2 bases from J; junction bases left unmatched: 17. This sample was included in a study of shared clonotypes between healthy human individuals. Background on the study: CD8 memory received one plate per donor, CD8 naive two, CD4 memory three and CD4 naive three. Study-level results: Larger richness was generally estimated for naive than memory subsets.

TCRdb keeps only in-frame clones here, not all; method: immunoSEQ multiplex PCR. The sample holds more than 2 million clones, roughly 93% seen once. The clonotype was recovered from a man aged 18 to 35 in good health. Some clones in this sample may be carry-over from other donors' samples. The sequenced sample consisted of naive CD8+ T cells from PBMCs. The rearrangement joins TRBV4-1 to TRBJ2-3; 10 bases are a match to TRBD2. The CDR3: CASSQEGASGRQYEFTDTQYF. CDR3 DNA sequence: TGCGCCAGCAGCCAAGAAGGGGCTAGCGGGAGACAATATGAGTTCACAGATACGCAGTATTTT.